A single sample gave rise to the 9 T cell receptor beta chains below, sequenced in a study of identifying expanded T cells in peripheral blood. Sequencing was performed with immunoSEQ multiplex PCR; in TCRdb, only in-frame clones are kept and a portion is missing. The sample lists fewer than 80,000 clones; approximately 80% were seen once. The sequencing sample was made of blood. Receptors originate from a person aged 18 to 75 in good health.

The chain couples TRBV28 to TRBJ2-1; 8 bases align to TRBD1. Germline V gene lookup returns CDR1 MDHEN and CDR2 SYDVKM. With 6 bases clipped from V and 6 bases from J, the junction kept 4 bases outside the gene matches. The CDR3 is made up of 13 amino acids. The CDR3 DNA follows: TGTGCCAGCAGCCAGGGGGCAGGCAATGAGCAGTTCTTC. As protein: CASSQGAGNEQFF.

J is TRBJ1-1 and V is TRBV19, with D uncertain. The CDR3 has 13 amino acids. CDR1 and CDR2 from the germline V gene are LNHDA and SQIVND (reference sequence). Trimming pared 1 base from V and 6 bases from J, leaving 9 bases between. This CDR3 reads CASSIVGGSEAFF. The CDR3 DNA sequence: TGTGCCAGTAGTATAGTCGGTGGCTCTGAAGCTTTCTTT.

V usage is TRBV14 and J usage is TRBJ2-3, with a tentative D call TRBD1 (6 bases). The CDR3 runs to 15 residues. V dropped 4 bases and J dropped 2 bases, with 13 bases sitting between them. Germline V gene lookup returns CDR1 SGHDN and CDR2 FVKESK. The CDR3 nucleotides read TGTGCCAGCAGCCGAGGACAGAGACACACAGATACGCAGTATTTT. Amino acid sequence: CASSRGQRHTDTQYF.

CDR3 sequence reads: CASSQADSSYEQYF. The CDR3 nucleotides read TGTGCCAGCAGCCAAGCGGACAGCTCCTACGAGCAGTACTTC. The rearrangement uses TRBV5-4 and TRBJ2-5; D may be TRBD1 (6 bases). The J call may be mistaken, given a closer DNA end match to TRBJ2-7. From germline, CDR1 is SGHNT and CDR2 YYREEE (reference sequence). The CDR3 is made up of 14 amino acids.

This clone was detected a few times. This chain links TRBV6-5 with TRBJ1-4, with D perhaps TRBD1 (5 bases). The CDR3 has 15 amino acids. The V gene's germline CDR1 is MNHEY and CDR2 SVGAGI. Trimming took 1 base from V and 7 from J, leaving 13 bases between them. CDR3 region: CASSYLGFGGEKLFF. CDR3 nucleotide sequence: TGTGCCAGCAGTTACTTGGGGTTTGGGGGTGAAAAACTGTTTTTT.

On this clone itself: Other DNA sequences in the same sample also yield this CDR3. The chain combines TRBV30 with TRBJ1-5; 7 positions agree with TRBD1. With V trimmed by 0 bases and J by 4 bases, 6 bases remained unmatched. CDR1 GTSNPN and CDR2 SVGIG come from the germline V gene (reference sequence). The CDR3 is made up of 15 amino acids. CDR3 nucleotides: TGTGCCTGGAGTGTCCAGGGGGGCTCTAATCAGCCCCAGCATTTT. This sequence encodes CAWSVQGGSNQPQHF.

The CDR3 is CAISDRRYGYTF. CDR3 in DNA: TGTGCCATCAGTGACAGAAGGTATGGCTACACCTTC. V usage is TRBV10-3 and J usage is TRBJ1-2; D gene uncertain. With 3 bases removed from V and 5 bases from J, the gap between germline ends came to 7 bases. The CDR3 contains 12 residues. CDR1 and CDR2 (germline): ENHRY, SYGVKD.

The chain couples TRBV7-9 to TRBJ1-2; 7 bases are a match to TRBD1. CDR1 and CDR2 from the germline V gene are SEHNR and FQNEAQ (reference sequence). V was clipped by 5 bases and J by 7 bases; unmatched bases: 10. This CDR3 has 14 residues. The CDR3 DNA follows: TGTGCCAGCAGCACCGCCCAGGGGGTGGGTGGCTACACCTTC. Residues: CASSTAQGVGGYTF. Together with reference TRBV7-9 and TRBJ1-2, the CDR3 gives the full variable domain: DTGVSQNPRHKITKRGQNVTFRCDPISEHNRLYWYRQTLGQGPEFLTYFQNEAQLEKSRLLSDRFSAERPKGSFSTLEIQRTEQGDSAMYLCASSTAQGVGGYTFGSGTRLTVV.

The genes are TRBV7-6 and TRBJ1-5; 7 bases match TRBD1. J was trimmed by 6 bases and V by 5 bases; bases with no gene match: 7. The CDR3 covers 14 residues. Germline CDR1 is SGHVS and CDR2 is FNYEAQ. DNA of the CDR3: TGTGCCAGCAGCCAGGGGGAAAAAGGTCAGCCCCAGCATTTT. Its translation: CASSQGEKGQPQHF. Full variable domain (missing parts from reference TRBV7-6 and TRBJ1-5): GAGVSQSPRYKVTKRGQDVALRCDPISGHVSLYWYRQALGQGPEFLTYFNYEAQQDKSGLPNDRFSAERPEGSISTLTIQRTEQRDSAMYRCASSQGEKGQPQHFGDGTRLSIL.